The 2 T cell receptor beta chains listed next were all sequenced from one sample in a study of beta chain features in type 1 diabetes. The authors reverse transcribed all of the isolated RNA, so sequencing captured expressed TCRB transcripts. Assay used: immunoSEQ multiplex PCR; TCRdb lists only in-frame clones, some missing. The data hold more than 55,000 clones, with roughly 50% observed a single time. Their antigens are not known. Study observations and caveats: A moderate, significant TCRB CDR3 shortening appeared in type 1 diabetes across four CD4+ subsets.

The sequenced sample was Tregs from blood. The source is a woman aged 35 to 49 with type 1 diabetes.

This clone occurred once. For the CDR3, the DNA is TGTGCCAGCTCACCAACCGGGACAACCAACACCGGGGAGCTGTTTTTT. Encoded protein: CASSPTGTTNTGELFF. The chain employs TRBV18 and TRBJ2-2, with D possibly TRBD1 on 6 matching bases. The CDR3 has 16 amino acids. Between the trimmed V and J ends, which lost 2 bases and 2 bases, there was a span of 12 bases. Germline V CDR1 and CDR2: KGHSH, LQKENI.

The chain's CDR3 is CASNPTGLGYEQYF. The DNA of the CDR3 is TGTGCCAGCAACCCGACAGGGTTAGGGTACGAGCAGTACTTC. The V gene is TRBV2, the J gene TRBJ2-5; 7 bases align to TRBD1. Judging by the DNA end, TRBJ2-7 fits better; the J call may be wrong. The CDR3 is 14 residues long. Germline CDR1 SNHLY, CDR2 FYNNEI.